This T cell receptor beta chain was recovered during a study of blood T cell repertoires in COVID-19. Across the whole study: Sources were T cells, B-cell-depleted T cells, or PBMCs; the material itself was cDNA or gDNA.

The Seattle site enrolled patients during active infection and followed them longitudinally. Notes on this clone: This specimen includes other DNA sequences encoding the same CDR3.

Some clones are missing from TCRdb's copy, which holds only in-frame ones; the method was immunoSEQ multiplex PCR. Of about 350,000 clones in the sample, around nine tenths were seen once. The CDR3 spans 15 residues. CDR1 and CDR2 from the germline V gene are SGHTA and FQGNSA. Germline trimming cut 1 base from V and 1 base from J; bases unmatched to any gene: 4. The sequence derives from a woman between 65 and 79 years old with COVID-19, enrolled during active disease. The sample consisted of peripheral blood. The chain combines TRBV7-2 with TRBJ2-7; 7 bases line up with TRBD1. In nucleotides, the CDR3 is TGTGCCAGCAGCTTAGGACAGGGTTTGTCCTACGAGCAGTACTTC. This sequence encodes CASSLGQGLSYEQYF.